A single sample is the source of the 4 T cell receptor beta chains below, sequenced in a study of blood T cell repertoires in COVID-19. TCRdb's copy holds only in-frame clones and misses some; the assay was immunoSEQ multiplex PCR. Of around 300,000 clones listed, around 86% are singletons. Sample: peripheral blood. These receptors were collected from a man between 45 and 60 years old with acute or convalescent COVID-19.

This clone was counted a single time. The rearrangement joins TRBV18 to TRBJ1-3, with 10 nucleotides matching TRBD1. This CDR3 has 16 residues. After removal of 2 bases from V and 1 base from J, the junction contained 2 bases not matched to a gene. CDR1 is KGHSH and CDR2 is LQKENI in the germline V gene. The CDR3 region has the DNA TGTGCCAGCTCACCAGCGGGACAGGGGTCTGGAAACACCATATATTTT. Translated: CASSPAGQGSGNTIYF.

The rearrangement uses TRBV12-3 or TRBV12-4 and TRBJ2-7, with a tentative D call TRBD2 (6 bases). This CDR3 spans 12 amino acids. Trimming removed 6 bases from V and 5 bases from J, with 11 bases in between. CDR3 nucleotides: TGTGCCAGCAGCCCCCTAGCGAACGAGCAGTACTTC. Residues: CASSPLANEQYF.

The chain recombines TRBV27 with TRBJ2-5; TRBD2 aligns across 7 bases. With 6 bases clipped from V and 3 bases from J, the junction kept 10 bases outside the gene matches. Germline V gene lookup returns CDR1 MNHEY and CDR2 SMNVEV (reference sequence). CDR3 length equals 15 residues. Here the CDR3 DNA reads TGTGCCAGCAGGGAGGAGGGGAGGGCGGAAGAGACCCAGTACTTC. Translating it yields CASREEGRAEETQYF.

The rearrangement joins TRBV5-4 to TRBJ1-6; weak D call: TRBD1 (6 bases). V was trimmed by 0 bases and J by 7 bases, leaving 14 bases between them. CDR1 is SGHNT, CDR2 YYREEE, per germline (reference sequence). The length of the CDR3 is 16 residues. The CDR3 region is CASSLVLGGRNSPLHF. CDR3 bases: TGTGCCAGCAGCTTGGTCTTGGGGGGGCGGAATTCACCCCTCCACTTT.